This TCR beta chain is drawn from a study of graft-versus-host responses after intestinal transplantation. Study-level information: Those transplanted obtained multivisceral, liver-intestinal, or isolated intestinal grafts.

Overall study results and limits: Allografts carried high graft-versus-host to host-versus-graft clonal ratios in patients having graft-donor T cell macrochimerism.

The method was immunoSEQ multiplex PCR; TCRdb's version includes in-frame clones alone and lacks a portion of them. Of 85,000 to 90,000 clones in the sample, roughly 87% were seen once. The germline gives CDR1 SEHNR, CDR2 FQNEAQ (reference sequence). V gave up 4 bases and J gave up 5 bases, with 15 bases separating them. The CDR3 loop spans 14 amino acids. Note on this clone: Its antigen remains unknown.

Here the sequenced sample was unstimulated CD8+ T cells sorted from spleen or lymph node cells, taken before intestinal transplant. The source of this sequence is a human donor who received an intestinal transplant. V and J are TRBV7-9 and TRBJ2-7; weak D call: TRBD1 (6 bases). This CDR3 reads CASSYHRVSDEQYF. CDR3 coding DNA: TGTGCCAGCAGCTACCACAGGGTATCGGACGAGCAGTACTTC.